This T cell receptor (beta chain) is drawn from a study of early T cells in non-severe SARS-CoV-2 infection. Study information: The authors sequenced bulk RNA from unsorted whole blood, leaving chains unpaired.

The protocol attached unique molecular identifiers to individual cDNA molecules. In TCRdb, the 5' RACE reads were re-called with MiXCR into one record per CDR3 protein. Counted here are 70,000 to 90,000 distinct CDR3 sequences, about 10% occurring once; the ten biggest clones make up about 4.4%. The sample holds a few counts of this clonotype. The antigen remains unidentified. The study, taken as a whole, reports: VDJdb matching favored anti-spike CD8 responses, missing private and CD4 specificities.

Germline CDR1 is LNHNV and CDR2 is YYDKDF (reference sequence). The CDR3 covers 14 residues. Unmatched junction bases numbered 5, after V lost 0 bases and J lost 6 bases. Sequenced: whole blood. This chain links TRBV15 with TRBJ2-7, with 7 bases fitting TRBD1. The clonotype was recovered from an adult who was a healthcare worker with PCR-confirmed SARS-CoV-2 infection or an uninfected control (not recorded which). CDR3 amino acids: CATSRERTGLEQYF. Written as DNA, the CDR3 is TGTGCCACCAGCAGAGAGAGGACAGGCCTCGAGCAGTACTTC.